This T cell receptor beta chain emerged from a study of blood T cell repertoires in COVID-19. Study background: Acute-phase and convalescent COVID-19 samples originated in the United States, Italy and Spain. The analysed material was cDNA or gDNA that came from T cells, B-cell-depleted T cells, or PBMCs.

V gave up 1 base and J gave up 6 bases, with 12 bases separating them. The CDR3 runs to 15 residues. CDR1 SGHTA and CDR2 FQGNSA come from the germline V gene. Methods used by the authors: Amplified reference gene primers provided the basis for estimating nucleated cell counts. Profiled with immunoSEQ multiplex PCR; TCRdb holds only in-frame clones, not every one. D and trimming were read from the DNA, whereas the V and J calls and clone size are those reported in that table. The sample lists hundreds of thousands of clones, just under 90% seen once, with approximately 0.25% in the top ten. The receptor was derived from a woman aged 18-29 years with acute or convalescent COVID-19. Sequenced input: peripheral blood. The chain links TRBV7-2 to TRBJ2-2; D is undetermined. CDR3 sequence reads: CASSLVRLEAGELFF. The CDR3 nucleotides are TGTGCCAGCAGCTTAGTGCGGCTAGAGGCCGGGGAGCTGTTTTTT.